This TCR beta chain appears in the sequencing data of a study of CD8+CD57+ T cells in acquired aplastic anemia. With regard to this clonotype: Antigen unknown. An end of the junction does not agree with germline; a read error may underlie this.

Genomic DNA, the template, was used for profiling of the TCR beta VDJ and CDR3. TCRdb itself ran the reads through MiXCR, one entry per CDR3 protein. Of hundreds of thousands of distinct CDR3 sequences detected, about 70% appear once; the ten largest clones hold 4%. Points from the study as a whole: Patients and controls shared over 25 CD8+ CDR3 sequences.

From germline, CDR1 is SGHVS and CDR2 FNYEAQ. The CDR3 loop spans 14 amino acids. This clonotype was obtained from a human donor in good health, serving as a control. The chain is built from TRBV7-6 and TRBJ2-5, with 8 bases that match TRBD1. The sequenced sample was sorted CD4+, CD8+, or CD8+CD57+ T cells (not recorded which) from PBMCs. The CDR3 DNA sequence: TGTGCCAGCAGCCCGCCGGGATGGGCAGGGGGCAGGACATTC. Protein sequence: CASSPPGWAGGRTF. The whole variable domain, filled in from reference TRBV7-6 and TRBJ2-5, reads GAGVSQSPRYKVTKRGQDVALRCDPISGHVSLYWYRQALGQGPEFLTYFNYEAQQDKSGLPNDRFSAERPEGSISTLTIQRTEQRDSAMYRCASSPPGWAGGRTFGPGTRLLVL.